This T cell receptor (beta chain) is from a study of monozygotic twins with cystic fibrosis. The wider study: Library input was 3 to 3.5 micrograms of fragmented DNA, with about 15 PCR cycles.

Remarks on this clone: Its antigen is not known.

Here immunoSEQ multiplex PCR was the method, and the copy in TCRdb shows in-frame clones only, minus some. The repertoire consists of 30,000 to 40,000 clones, with over 60% occurring once and the leading ten covering around 0.73%. CDR1 and CDR2 from the germline V gene are SGHTA and FQGNSA. The V gene end was trimmed by 7 bases and the J gene end by 1 base; junction bases not matched to a gene: 4. The CDR3 extends over 14 amino acids. Study-wide points: Low clonality (median around 0.009) suggested a mostly naive repertoire. V usage most resembled the co-twin in 13 of 16 pairs. Unrelated CF individuals shared fewer identical clonotypes than monozygotic CF twins.

The TCR originated in a girl aged 5 to 17 with cystic fibrosis. Sequencing input: blood. The chain joins TRBV7-2 to TRBJ2-5; 9 bases match TRBD2. CDR3 in DNA: TGTGCCAGCATGACTAGCGGATCCCAAGAGACCCAGTACTTC. This encodes CASMTSGSQETQYF.